The next 11 T cell receptor beta chains were all read from a single sample in a study of cytomegalovirus exposure and HLA in healthy donors. The assay was immunoSEQ multiplex PCR, and TCRdb's table has in-frame clones only and misses some. The sample consists of about 180,000 clones, about 89% of them appearing once. Sequencing was carried out using PBMCs. These receptors came from a man aged 18 to 30 in good health and CMV-seropositive.

This chain uses TRBV5-1 with TRBJ2-7; TRBD2 matches at 8 bases. V shed 7 bases, J shed 2 bases, and the junction held 8 bases outside the gene matches. The CDR3 is made up of 14 amino acids. CDR1 is SGHRS and CDR2 is YFSETQ in the germline V gene. In nucleotides, the CDR3 is TGCGCCAGCTCAACCAGCGGGAGAACCTACGAGCAGTACTTC. It is translated as CASSTSGRTYEQYF.

The chain couples TRBV29-1 to TRBJ1-5; TRBD1 agrees at 8 bases. The V gene end was trimmed by 2 bases and the J gene end by 9 bases; junction bases not matched to a gene: 12. This CDR3 has 15 residues. From germline, CDR1 is SQVTM and CDR2 ANQGSEA. The CDR3 spells CSVEIRQGTILPQHF. The CDR3 DNA sequence: TGCAGCGTTGAAATTAGACAGGGGACTATCTTGCCCCAGCATTTT.

The chain has TRBV6-6 and TRBJ1-2; 9 nucleotides align to TRBD1. The ends lost 7 bases at V and 7 bases at J; junction bases unmatched: 10. Looked up from germline, CDR1 is MNHNY and CDR2 is SVGAGI (reference sequence). CDR3 size: 14 residues. The DNA of the CDR3 is TGTGCCAGCAAAAGGATGACAGGGGGAAGTGGCTACACCTTC. Translating it yields CASKRMTGGSGYTF.

V gene TRBV6-5 combines with J gene TRBJ2-6; D perhaps matches TRBD1 (5 bases). Trimming pared 6 bases from V and 2 bases from J, leaving 5 bases between. CDR3 size: 13 residues. Germline V gene data show CDR1 as MNHEY and CDR2 as SVGAGI. The CDR3 is CASRGPGANVLTF. CDR3 in DNA: TGTGCCAGCAGGGGGCCTGGGGCCAACGTCCTGACTTTC.

To note about this clone: The sample contains more than one DNA sequence encoding this CDR3. The chain joins TRBV9 to TRBJ2-1, with a tentative D call TRBD1 (5 bases). Between the trimmed V and J ends, which lost 2 bases and 7 bases, there was a span of 7 bases. Germline assignment: CDR1 SGDLS and CDR2 YYNGEE. This CDR3 contains 12 residues. The CDR3 region is CASSVAGNEQFF. CDR3 DNA: TGTGCCAGCAGCGTGGCAGGGAATGAGCAGTTCTTC.

The chain carries TRBV25-1 and TRBJ2-4; D is uncertain. The V and J ends lost 4 bases and 0 bases respectively, with 7 bases between them. The germline CDR1 and CDR2 sequences are MGHDK and SYGVNS. CDR3 size: 14 residues. For the CDR3, the DNA is TGTGCCAGCAGTGGAGGTCGAGCCAAAAACATTCAGTACTTC. Its translation: CASSGGRAKNIQYF.

V and J are TRBV5-1 and TRBJ2-7, with D unresolved. The germline CDR1 and CDR2 sequences are SGHRS and YFSETQ. The CDR3 is made up of 14 amino acids. The V gene lost 1 base and the J gene lost 3 bases, with 11 bases spanning the gap. As DNA, the CDR3 is TGCGCCAGCAGCTTGACAGTGGTGGGCTACGAGCAGTACTTC. Amino acids: CASSLTVVGYEQYF.

The rearrangement uses TRBV29-1 and TRBJ1-6; TRBD1 might be the D (5 bases). V lost 5 bases and J 4 bases, leaving 9 bases between the germline ends. This CDR3 is built from 13 residues. Germline V gene sequence: CDR1 SQVTM, CDR2 ANQGSEA. The CDR3 nucleotides are TGCAGCGTTCGGGCAGGGTATAATTCACCCCTCCACTTT. It encodes CSVRAGYNSPLHF.

This chain connects TRBV28 to TRBJ2-5; 8 bases map to TRBD2. Looked up from germline, CDR1 is MDHEN and CDR2 is SYDVKM. J gave up 12 bases and V 6 bases, and 15 bases lay outside the gene matches. This CDR3 contains 14 residues. The DNA for the CDR3 is TGTGCCAGCAGAGGGGGACTAGGAAGTTTAGGGGAGTACTTC. Protein product: CASRGGLGSLGEYF.

The chain is built from TRBV28 and TRBJ2-3, with 10 positions matching TRBD2. Germline V gene lookup returns CDR1 MDHEN and CDR2 SYDVKM. CDR3 length: 15 amino acids. The trim removed 9 bases at V and 1 base at J, leaving 7 bases unmatched. CDR3 protein: CASRGGTSGTDTQYF. The CDR3 DNA reads as TGTGCCAGTAGGGGGGGGACTAGCGGCACAGATACGCAGTATTTT.

V usage is TRBV29-1 and J usage is TRBJ1-2; D unresolved. Germline loops: CDR1 SQVTM, CDR2 ANQGSEA. The CDR3 spans 14 residues. V gave up 4 bases and J gave up 0 bases, with 12 bases separating them. CDR3 in amino acids: CSVGLVGTNYGYTF. The CDR3 DNA follows: TGCAGCGTTGGACTGGTCGGGACTAACTATGGCTACACCTTC.